This paragraph reports one T cell receptor beta chain. Only in-frame clones appear in the TCRdb table, and some are missing; sequencing was by immunoSEQ multiplex PCR. The sample carries about 33,000 clones, over 80% recorded once. The V gene end was trimmed by 5 bases and the J gene end by 0 bases; junction bases not matched to a gene: 1. The germline V gene encodes CDR1 MNHNS and CDR2 SASEGT. The CDR3 totals 14 residues. This sample was included in a study of T cell changes during pregnancy in multiple sclerosis. The starting material was CD4+ T cells from peripheral blood mononuclear cells, obtained in the third trimester of pregnancy. The chain combines TRBV6-1 with TRBJ1-1; the match to TRBD1 covers 9 bases. This TCR was sampled from a female donor in good health, enrolled as a control in a pregnancy study. This CDR3 reads CASSRDRVNTEAFF. The CDR3 DNA is TGTGCCAGCAGTAGGGACAGGGTGAACACTGAAGCTTTCTTT.